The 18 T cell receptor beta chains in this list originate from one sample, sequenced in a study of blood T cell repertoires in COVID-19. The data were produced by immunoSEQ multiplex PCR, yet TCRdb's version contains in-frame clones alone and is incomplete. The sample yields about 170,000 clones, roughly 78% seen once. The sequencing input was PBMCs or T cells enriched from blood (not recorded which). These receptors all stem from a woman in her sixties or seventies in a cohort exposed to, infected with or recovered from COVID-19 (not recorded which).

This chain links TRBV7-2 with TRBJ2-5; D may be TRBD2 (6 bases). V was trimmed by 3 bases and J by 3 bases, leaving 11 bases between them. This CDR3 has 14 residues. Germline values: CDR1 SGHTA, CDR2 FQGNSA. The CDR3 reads CASSLSWGEETQYF. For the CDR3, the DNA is TGTGCCAGCAGCTTGTCCTGGGGGGAAGAGACCCAGTACTTC.

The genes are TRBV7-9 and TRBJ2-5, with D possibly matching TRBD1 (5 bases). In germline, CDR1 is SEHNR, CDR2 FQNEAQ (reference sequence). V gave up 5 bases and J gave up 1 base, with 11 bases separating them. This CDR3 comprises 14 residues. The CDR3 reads CASSPRTSQETQYF. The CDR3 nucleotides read TGTGCCAGCAGCCCGCGGACATCCCAAGAGACCCAGTACTTC.

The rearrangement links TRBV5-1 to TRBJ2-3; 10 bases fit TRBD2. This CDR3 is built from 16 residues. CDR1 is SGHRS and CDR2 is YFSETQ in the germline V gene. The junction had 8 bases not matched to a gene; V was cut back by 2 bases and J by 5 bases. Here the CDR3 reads CASSFLAGGRGDTQYF. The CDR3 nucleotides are TGCGCCAGCAGCTTCTTAGCGGGAGGCCGGGGAGATACGCAGTATTTT.

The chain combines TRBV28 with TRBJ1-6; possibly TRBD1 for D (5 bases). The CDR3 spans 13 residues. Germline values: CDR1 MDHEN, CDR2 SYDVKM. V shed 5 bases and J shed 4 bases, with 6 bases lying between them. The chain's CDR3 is CASSQGYNSPLHF. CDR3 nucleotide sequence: TGTGCCAGCAGTCAGGGTTATAATTCACCCCTCCACTTT.

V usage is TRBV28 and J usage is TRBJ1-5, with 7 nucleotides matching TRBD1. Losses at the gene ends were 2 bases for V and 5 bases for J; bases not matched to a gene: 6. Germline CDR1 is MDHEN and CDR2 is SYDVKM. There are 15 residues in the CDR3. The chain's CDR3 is CASSLRTGLYQPQHF. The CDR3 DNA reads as TGTGCCAGCAGTTTACGGACAGGACTATATCAGCCCCAGCATTTT.

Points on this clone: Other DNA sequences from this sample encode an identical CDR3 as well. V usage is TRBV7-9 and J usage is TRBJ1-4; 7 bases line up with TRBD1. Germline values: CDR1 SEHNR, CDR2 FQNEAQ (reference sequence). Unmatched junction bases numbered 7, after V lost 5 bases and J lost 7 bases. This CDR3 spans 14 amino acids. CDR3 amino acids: CASSPRQGGEKLFF. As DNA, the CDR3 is TGTGCCAGCAGCCCCAGACAGGGAGGTGAAAAACTGTTTTTT.

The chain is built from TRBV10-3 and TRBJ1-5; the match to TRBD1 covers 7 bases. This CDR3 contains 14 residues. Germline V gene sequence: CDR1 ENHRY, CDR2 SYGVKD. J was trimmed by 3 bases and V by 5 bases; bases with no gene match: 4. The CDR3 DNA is TGTGCCATCAGTTTGGACAGGTCCAATCAGCCCCAGCATTTT. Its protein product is CAISLDRSNQPQHF.

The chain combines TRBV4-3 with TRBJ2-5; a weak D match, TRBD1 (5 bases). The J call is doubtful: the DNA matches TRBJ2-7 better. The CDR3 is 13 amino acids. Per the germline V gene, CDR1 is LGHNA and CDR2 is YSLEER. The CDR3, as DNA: TGCGCCAGCAGCCAGACGACAGCTACCGAGCAGTACTTC. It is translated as CASSQTTATEQYF.

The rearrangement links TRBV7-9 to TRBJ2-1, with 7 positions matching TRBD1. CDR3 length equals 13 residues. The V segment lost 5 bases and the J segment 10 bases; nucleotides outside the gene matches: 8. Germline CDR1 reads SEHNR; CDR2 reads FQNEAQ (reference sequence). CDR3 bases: TGTGCCAGCAGCCCATACCGGACAGGAGAGCAGTTCTTC. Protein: CASSPYRTGEQFF.

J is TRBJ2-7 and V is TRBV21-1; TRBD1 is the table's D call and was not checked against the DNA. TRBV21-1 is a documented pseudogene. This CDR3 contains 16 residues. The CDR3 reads CASSKTDRGNSYEQYF. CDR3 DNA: TGTGCCAGCAGCAAGACGGACAGGGGGAACTCCTACGAGCAGTACTTC.

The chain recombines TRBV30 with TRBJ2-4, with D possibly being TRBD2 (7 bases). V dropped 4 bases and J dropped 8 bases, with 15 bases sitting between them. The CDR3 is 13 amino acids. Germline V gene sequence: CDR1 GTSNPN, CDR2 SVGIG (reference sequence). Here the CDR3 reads CAWTLGGGDIQYF. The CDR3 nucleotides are TGTGCCTGGACTCTGGGAGGGGGGGACATTCAGTACTTC.

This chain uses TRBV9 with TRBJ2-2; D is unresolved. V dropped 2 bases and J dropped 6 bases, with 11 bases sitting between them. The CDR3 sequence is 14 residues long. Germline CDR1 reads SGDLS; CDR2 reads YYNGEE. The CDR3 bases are TGTGCCAGCAGCGTCGAAGTGTCGGCCGGGGAGCTGTTTTTT. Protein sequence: CASSVEVSAGELFF.

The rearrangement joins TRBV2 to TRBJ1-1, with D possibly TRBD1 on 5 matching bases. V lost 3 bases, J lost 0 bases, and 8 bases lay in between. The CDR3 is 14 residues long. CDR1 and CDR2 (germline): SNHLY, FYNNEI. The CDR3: CASSEGGMNTEAFF. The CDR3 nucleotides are TGTGCCAGCAGTGAGGGGGGAATGAACACTGAAGCTTTCTTT.

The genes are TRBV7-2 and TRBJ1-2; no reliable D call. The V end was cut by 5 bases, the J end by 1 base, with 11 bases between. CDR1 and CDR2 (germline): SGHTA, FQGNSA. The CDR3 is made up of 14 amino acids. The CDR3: CASSQQSFNYGYTF. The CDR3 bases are TGTGCCAGCAGCCAACAGTCCTTTAACTATGGCTACACCTTC.

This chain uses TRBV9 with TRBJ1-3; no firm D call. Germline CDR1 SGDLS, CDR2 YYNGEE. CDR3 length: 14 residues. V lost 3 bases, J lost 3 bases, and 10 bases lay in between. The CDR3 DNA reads TGTGCCAGCAGCGACGCGCGGAGTGGAAACACCATATATTTT. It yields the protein CASSDARSGNTIYF.

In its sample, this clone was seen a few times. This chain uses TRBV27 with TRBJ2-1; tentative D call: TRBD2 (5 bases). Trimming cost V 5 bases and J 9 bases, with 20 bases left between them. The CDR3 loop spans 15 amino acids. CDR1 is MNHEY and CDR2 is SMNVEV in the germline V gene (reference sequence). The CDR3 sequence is CASSETLREIGEQFF. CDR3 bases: TGTGCCAGCAGTGAGACCCTACGGGAAATCGGTGAGCAGTTCTTC.

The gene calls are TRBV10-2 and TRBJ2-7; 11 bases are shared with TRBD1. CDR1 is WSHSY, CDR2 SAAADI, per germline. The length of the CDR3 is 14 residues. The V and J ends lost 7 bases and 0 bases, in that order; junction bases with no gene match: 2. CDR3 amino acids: CASIGTGGSYEQYF. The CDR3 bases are TGCGCCAGCATTGGGACAGGGGGCTCCTACGAGCAGTACTTC.

The CDR3 spells CASGLANSGSHIQYF. The DNA of the CDR3 is TGTGCTAGTGGTTTGGCAAATAGCGGGTCGCACATTCAGTACTTC. This chain links TRBV12-5 with TRBJ2-4; 7 positions agree with TRBD2. Germline V CDR1 and CDR2: LGHNT, FRNRAP. With V trimmed by 1 base and J by 8 bases, 8 bases remained unmatched. This CDR3 spans 15 amino acids.